This TCR beta chain was documented in a study of monozygotic twins with inflammatory bowel disease. On this clonotype itself: What it binds is unknown.

This CDR3 has 13 residues. Germline lookup yields CDR1 SGHTA and CDR2 FQGTGA. Broader study findings: Patients with IBD had less TCRbeta diversity (inverse Simpson) than their healthy co-twins. Reduced clonotype sharing with other individuals was observed in IBD patients relative to healthy twins, especially with disease activity.

From the 5' RACE reads, TCRdb lists one entry per CDR3 protein and no DNA. The sample table sets out more than 350,000 distinct CDR3 sequences. The chain uses TRBV7-3 and TRBJ2-3; TCRdb proposes TRBD1, but this gene call is untestable without DNA. This clonotype was sampled from a human donor with ulcerative colitis or Crohn's disease, or a healthy co-twin of an affected twin (not recorded which). The specimen sequenced was blood. The CDR3 here is CATGDGDLDTQYF.